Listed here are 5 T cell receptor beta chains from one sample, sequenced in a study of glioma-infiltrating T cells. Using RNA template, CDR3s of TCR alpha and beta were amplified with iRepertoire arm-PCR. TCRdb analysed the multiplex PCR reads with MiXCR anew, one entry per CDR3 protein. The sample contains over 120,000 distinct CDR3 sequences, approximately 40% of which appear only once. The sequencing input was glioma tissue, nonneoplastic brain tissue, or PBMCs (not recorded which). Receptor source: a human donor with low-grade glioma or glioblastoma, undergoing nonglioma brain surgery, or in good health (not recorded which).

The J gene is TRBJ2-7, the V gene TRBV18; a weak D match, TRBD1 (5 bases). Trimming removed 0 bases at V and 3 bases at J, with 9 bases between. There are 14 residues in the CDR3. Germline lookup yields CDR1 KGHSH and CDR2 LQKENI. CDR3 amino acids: CASSPPDSLYEQYF. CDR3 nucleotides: TGTGCCAGCTCACCACCTGACAGCCTCTACGAGCAGTACTTC.

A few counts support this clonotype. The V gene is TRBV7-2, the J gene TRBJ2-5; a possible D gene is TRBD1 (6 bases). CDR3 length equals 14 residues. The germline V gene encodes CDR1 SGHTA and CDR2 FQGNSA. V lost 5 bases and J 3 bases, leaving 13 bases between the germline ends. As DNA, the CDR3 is TGTGCCAGCAGCGATGGACAGATTAAAGAGACCCAGTACTTC. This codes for CASSDGQIKETQYF.

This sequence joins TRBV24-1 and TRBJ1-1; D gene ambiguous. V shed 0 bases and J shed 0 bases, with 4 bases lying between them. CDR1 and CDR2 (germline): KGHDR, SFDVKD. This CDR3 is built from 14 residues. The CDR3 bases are TGTGCCACCAGTGATTTGTGGTTGAACACTGAAGCTTTCTTT. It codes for CATSDLWLNTEAFF.

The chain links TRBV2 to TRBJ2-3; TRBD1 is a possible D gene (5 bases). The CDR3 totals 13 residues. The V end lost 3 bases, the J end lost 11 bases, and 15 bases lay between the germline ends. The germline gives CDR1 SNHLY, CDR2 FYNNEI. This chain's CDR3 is CASSESRRRGQYF. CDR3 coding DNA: TGTGCCAGCAGTGAGAGCAGGCGTAGGGGGCAGTATTTT.

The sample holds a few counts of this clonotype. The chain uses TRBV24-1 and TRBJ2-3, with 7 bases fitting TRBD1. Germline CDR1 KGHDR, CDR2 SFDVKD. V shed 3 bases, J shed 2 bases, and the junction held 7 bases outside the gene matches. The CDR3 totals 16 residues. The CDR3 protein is CATSDPGQAITDTQYF. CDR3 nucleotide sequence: TGTGCCACCAGTGATCCCGGACAGGCAATCACAGATACGCAGTATTTT.